These T cell receptor beta chains were read from a single sample in a study of blood T cell repertoires in COVID-19. Profiling relied on immunoSEQ multiplex PCR, and the TCRdb table lists in-frame clones only, not all of them. The table shows tens of thousands of clones, with more than 65% occurring only once. Sequenced sample: peripheral blood. The source of these receptors is a man aged 50-59 years with acute or convalescent COVID-19. CDR3s include the opening cysteine and the closing phenylalanine or tryptophan. D genes are given only for firm matches. Rows give clone size only sometimes, using once, few, many, or a class for an expanded clone.

D	V	J	size	DNA	CDR3
-	TRBV6-2/TRBV6-3	TRBJ2-7	-	TGTGCCAGCAGTTACTCGAGTTACGAGCAGTACTTC	CASSYSSYEQYF
TRBD1	TRBV28	TRBJ2-2	-	TGTGCCAGCAGTTTCGGGACAGGGGGCACCGGGGAGCTGTTTTTT	CASSFGTGGTGELFF
-	TRBV19	TRBJ1-3	-	TGTGCCAGTAGGACCGACAGGATCAGCTCTGGAAACACCATATATTTT	CASRTDRISSGNTIYF
TRBD2	TRBV19	TRBJ2-7	-	TGTGCCAGTAGTATCGGGCTAGCGGGAGTATCCTACGAGCAGTACTTC	CASSIGLAGVSYEQYF
-	TRBV18	TRBJ1-6	once	TGTGCCAGCTCACCACAACGGTTAGGGAACCGGGGAGATTCACCCCTCCACTTT	CASSPQRLGNRGDSPLHF
-	TRBV2	TRBJ1-5	-	TGTGCCAGTACACATAAGAGCAATCAGCCCCAGCATTTT	CASTHKSNQPQHF
TRBD1	TRBV14	TRBJ1-2	-	TGTGCCAGCAGCCAGCTCGGACAGGCATTCTATGGCTACACCTTC	CASSQLGQAFYGYTF
-	TRBV7-2	TRBJ1-6	-	TGTGCCAGCAGCTTTACTCCGGTGGATTCACCCCTCCACTTT	CASSFTPVDSPLHF
-	TRBV6-5	TRBJ2-7	-	TGTGCCAGCTCACCCCGGGGGACTTTCTACGAGCAGTACTTC	CASSPRGTFYEQYF
TRBD1	TRBV6-1	TRBJ1-1	-	TGTGCCAGCAGTGAGAGGACAGGGGACCTCCGGAACACTGAAGCTTTCTTT	CASSERTGDLRNTEAFF
TRBD1	TRBV6-1	TRBJ1-5	medium-sized	TGTGCCAGCAGTGAATCCTCCGGGACAGGCAATCAGCCCCAGCATTTT	CASSESSGTGNQPQHF
-	TRBV28	TRBJ1-2	-	TGTGCCAGCAGTCCCTCCGACAGTCGGGGCTACACCTTC	CASSPSDSRGYTF
TRBD1	TRBV15	TRBJ1-5	few	TGTGCCACCAGCAGAGACACAGGGGTTAATCAGCCCCAGCATTTT	CATSRDTGVNQPQHF
TRBD1	TRBV5-1	TRBJ1-2	-	TGCGCCAGCAGCCCTCAGGGGGCGAACTATGGCTACACCTTC	CASSPQGANYGYTF
-	TRBV14	TRBJ2-6	-	TGTGCCAGCAGCCAAGGACAGTTCTCTGGGGCCAACGTCCTGACTTTC	CASSQGQFSGANVLTF
-	TRBV6-6	TRBJ1-2	-	TGTGCCAGCAGCCCAGGATCCAACTATGGCTACACCTTC	CASSPGSNYGYTF
-	TRBV14	TRBJ2-2	-	TGTGCCAGCAGCCAAGGGGGTCCGGGGTACCCCGGGGAGCTGTTTTTT	CASSQGGPGYPGELFF
TRBD1	TRBV19	TRBJ1-6	-	TGTGCCAGTAGTACCATCGACAGGGCGGGGCATTCACCCCTCCACTTT	CASSTIDRAGHSPLHF
TRBD1	TRBV10-2	TRBJ1-1	-	TGCGCCAGCAGTGTAGGGGGCGTGAACACTGAAGCTTTCTTT	CASSVGGVNTEAFF
-	TRBV6-2/TRBV6-3	TRBJ1-2	once	TGTGCCAGCAGTTCCGCACGACGCGGCTATGGCTACACCTTC	CASSSARRGYGYTF
TRBD1	TRBV7-9	TRBJ2-1	many	TGTGCCAGCAACTTAAACAGGGGTGTAACCTACAATGAGCAGTTCTTC	CASNLNRGVTYNEQFF
-	TRBV4-3	TRBJ1-1	-	TGCGCCAGCAGCCAAGGACAAATGAACACTGAAGCTTTCTTT	CASSQGQMNTEAFF
-	TRBV2	TRBJ1-5	-	TGTGCCAGCAGTGTTTTGGCTCAGCCCCAGCATTTT	CASSVLAQPQHF
-	TRBV6-4	TRBJ1-4	-	TGTGCCAGCAGTGAGCAGGGCGGACGGGAAAAACTGTTTTTT	CASSEQGGREKLFF
-	TRBV12-3/TRBV12-4	TRBJ2-7	once	TGTGCCAGCAGTTTAACAGGGCGGAGCGAGCAGTACTTC	CASSLTGRSEQYF
-	TRBV2	TRBJ1-3	-	TGTGCCAGTAAGAAATCTCAGGGAGGTCCTGGAAACACCATATATTTT	CASKKSQGGPGNTIYF
TRBD1	TRBV18	TRBJ1-5	-	TGTGCCAGCTCACCTTCCCGACAGGGGGCGGGTCAGCCCCAGCATTTT	CASSPSRQGAGQPQHF
-	TRBV27	TRBJ1-4	once	TGTGCCAGCAGTTCAGCTGGGCCCACTAATGAAAAACTGTTTTTT	CASSSAGPTNEKLFF
TRBD2	TRBV6-1	TRBJ2-3	-	TGTGCCAGCAGTGAAGCTGCCGGGGGGGCTTGGGATACGCAGTATTTT	CASSEAAGGAWDTQYF
-	TRBV6-5	TRBJ2-7	-	TGTGCCAGCAGTTCATACAGGGAAGGCGAGCAGTACTTC	CASSSYREGEQYF
-	TRBV28	TRBJ1-4	-	TGTGCCAGCAGTTTAGGCCGGGATAATGAAAAACTGTTTTTT	CASSLGRDNEKLFF
-	TRBV5-1	TRBJ1-6	medium-sized	TGCGCCAGCAGCTCCGGACAGAGCTCCTATAATTCACCCCTCCACTTT	CASSSGQSSYNSPLHF
TRBD1	TRBV9	TRBJ1-3	-	TGTGCCAGCAGCGTAGGCATAGGGACAGGGTCTGGAAACACCATATATTTT	CASSVGIGTGSGNTIYF
-	TRBV6-6	TRBJ1-1	-	TGTGCCAGCAGTTACTCGATGGGGGGGGCTTTCTTT	CASSYSMGGAFF
-	TRBV29-1	TRBJ1-1	-	TGCAGCGTCGAAGGACAAAACACTGAAGCTTTCTTT	CSVEGQNTEAFF
-	TRBV21-1	TRBJ2-3	-	TGTGCCAGCAGCTTGAGGCGAGCGGCCCTGGAAAAAGATACGCAGTATTTT	CASSLRRAALEKDTQYF
TRBD1	TRBV19	TRBJ1-2	-	TGTGCCAGTAGTATCGGGACAGGGGGCAATCGTAGGAAAAACTATGGCTACACCTTC	CASSIGTGGNRRKNYGYTF
-	TRBV12-3/TRBV12-4	TRBJ1-2	-	TGTGCCAGCAGTTTCCCAGGGAAATATGGCTACACCTTC	CASSFPGKYGYTF
TRBD1	TRBV19	TRBJ1-1	few	TGTGCCAGTAGTATGGGACAGGGGGCGAACACTGAAGCTTTCTTT	CASSMGQGANTEAFF
TRBD1	TRBV4-1	TRBJ1-6	few	TGCGCCAGCAGCCAACCAAGGACAGGGCAAGAATCACCCCTCCACTTT	CASSQPRTGQESPLHF
TRBD1	TRBV7-9	TRBJ1-3	-	TGTGCCAGCAGCGTTGGGACAGGGGGCCGAGGAAACACCATATATTTT	CASSVGTGGRGNTIYF
-	TRBV5-1	TRBJ1-1	-	TGCGCCAGCAGCTTGGCGGGACATATGAACACTGAAGCTTTCTTT	CASSLAGHMNTEAFF
-	TRBV9	TRBJ2-2	-	TGTGCCAGCAGCGCCTCCGGGGGTCCGGGGACCCCCGGGGAGCTGTTTTTT	CASSASGGPGTPGELFF
-	TRBV6-5	TRBJ1-6	-	TGTGCCAGCACCGAAGGGGGGGGTAGTTCACCCCTCCACTTT	CASTEGGGSSPLHF
-	TRBV6-2/TRBV6-3	TRBJ1-1	-	TGTGCCAGCAGCTTAAACCGGTTCATGAACACTGAAGCTTTCTTT	CASSLNRFMNTEAFF
-	TRBV25-1	TRBJ1-2	-	TGTGCCAGCAGTCCCTCAGGCGGGGTTGGCTACACCTTC	CASSPSGGVGYTF
TRBD1	TRBV9	TRBJ1-1	-	TGTGCCAGCAGCCTATCCGGGACAGCGAACACTGAAGCTTTCTTT	CASSLSGTANTEAFF